This note documents a single T cell receptor (beta chain) sequence. No antigen is known for it. V was cut by 0 bases and J by 1 base, with 10 bases left in between. Looked up from germline, CDR1 is SGHRS and CDR2 is YFSETQ. The CDR3 length is 15 residues. This sample was included in a study of cytomegalovirus exposure and HLA in healthy donors. Study results and caveats: Later analysis identified over 15,000 TCR beta sequences associated with HLA alleles, using a false discovery rate threshold of 0.05.

Primers included in the PCR were 60 Vbeta and 13 Jbeta primers. Generated by immunoSEQ multiplex PCR, the TCRdb table keeps only in-frame clones and is missing some. Here the sample table reports more than 65,000 clones. The source of this sequence is a man aged 40-49 years in good health and CMV-seronegative. This chain joins TRBV5-1 and TRBJ1-1, with D maybe TRBD1 (5 bases). What was sequenced was PBMCs. This chain's CDR3 is CASSLAGLGNTEAFF. CDR3 coding DNA: TGCGCCAGCAGCTTGGCAGGGCTGGGGAACACTGAAGCTTTCTTT.